Below are 5 T cell receptor beta chains sequenced from a single sample in a study of blood T cell repertoires in COVID-19. Assay used: immunoSEQ multiplex PCR; TCRdb lists only in-frame clones, some missing. The data contain fewer than 40,000 clones, more than 70% of them singletons. Sequenced: peripheral blood. The receptors originated from a man in his 70s with active COVID-19.

The V call is TRBV7-4, the J call TRBJ2-7, with TRBD2 matching over 7 bases. Germline V gives CDR1 SGHVT, CDR2 SQSDAQ. This CDR3 is 17 amino acids long. V shed 1 base and J 3 bases; nucleotides not matched to a gene: 12. The CDR3 loop is CASSLEGREGRLYEQYF. CDR3 coding DNA: TGTGCCAGCAGCTTAGAGGGGAGGGAGGGGAGGCTCTACGAGCAGTACTTC.

V and J are TRBV28 and TRBJ1-5; D not certain. Germline CDR1 and CDR2: MDHEN and SYDVKM. The V end was cut by 5 bases, the J end by 0 bases, with 8 bases between. The CDR3 loop spans 14 amino acids. CDR3 protein: CASSHPHSNQPQHF. The CDR3 DNA reads as TGTGCCAGCAGTCATCCCCATAGCAATCAGCCCCAGCATTTT.

The chain has TRBV7-9 and TRBJ2-6; TRBD1 aligns across 8 bases. Germline CDR1 reads SEHNR; CDR2 reads FQNEAQ (reference sequence). The ends lost 4 bases at V and 2 bases at J; junction bases unmatched: 10. This CDR3 is built from 18 residues. The CDR3 loop is CASSSLSRTGTGANVLTF. CDR3 DNA: TGTGCCAGCAGCTCCCTCTCTAGGACAGGGACTGGGGCCAACGTCCTGACTTTC.

The chain recombines TRBV5-1 with TRBJ2-3; D unresolved. The V and J ends lost 4 bases and 6 bases respectively, with 9 bases between them. Germline CDR1 is SGHRS and CDR2 is YFSETQ. The CDR3 consists of 12 residues. Written as DNA, the CDR3 is TGCGCCAGCAGCATTGGCCAGGATACGCAGTATTTT. The encoded protein is CASSIGQDTQYF.

CDR3 sequence: CASSWGPSTSGRGNEQFF. The CDR3 DNA sequence: TGTGCCAGTAGTTGGGGACCATCCACTAGCGGGAGGGGGAATGAGCAGTTCTTC. The rearrangement joins TRBV19 to TRBJ2-1; 13 nucleotides line up with TRBD2. J gave up 7 bases and V 5 bases, and 14 bases lay outside the gene matches. The V gene's germline CDR1 is LNHDA and CDR2 SQIVND (reference sequence). The CDR3 consists of 18 residues. The whole variable domain, remainder taken from reference TRBV19 and TRBJ2-1, is DGGITQSPKYLFRKEGQNVTLSCEQNLNHDAMYWYRQDPGQGLRLIYYSQIVNDFQKGDIAEGYSVSREKKESFPLTVTSAQKNPTAFYLCASSWGPSTSGRGNEQFFGPGTRLTVL.